This T cell receptor beta chain was sequenced during a study of blood T cell repertoires in COVID-19. In the study overall: T cells, B-cell-depleted T cells, or PBMCs provided the cDNA or gDNA that served as material.

This CDR3 comprises 15 residues. Deletions cut 2 bases from V and 4 bases from J, with 17 bases between. Germline-derived CDR1 and CDR2 are GTSNPN and SVGIG (reference sequence). Cohort placement rested on clinical history that participants reported themselves. Resolution of symptoms, clearance, or two negative PCRs was present in recovered Cohort 3 donors. Clones were read by immunoSEQ multiplex PCR, and TCRdb kept only the in-frame ones, dropping some. The sample shows about 350,000 clones, approximately 89% of them seen only once. The TCR sequence derives from a woman aged 30 to 39 who had recovered from COVID-19. The rearrangement uses TRBV30 and TRBJ1-2; D is unresolved. Sequenced input: PBMCs or T cells enriched from blood (not recorded which). The CDR3 DNA follows: TGTGCCTGGAGTCTAGAAACGGAGCTACTCTATGGCTACACCTTC. Protein product: CAWSLETELLYGYTF. Looking up the rest from reference TRBV30 and TRBJ1-2 gives the full variable domain: SQTIHQWPATLVQPVGSPLSLECTVEGTSNPNLYWYRQAAGRGLQLLFYSVGIGQISSEVPQNLSASRPQDRQFILSSKKLLLSDSGFYLCAWSLETELLYGYTFGSGTRLTVV.